The 18 T cell receptor beta chains listed next were all sequenced from one sample in a study of blood T cell repertoires in COVID-19. Produced via immunoSEQ multiplex PCR; TCRdb's table is partial and in-frame only. The repertoire holds some 220,000 clones, with 83% as singletons. The specimen sequenced was peripheral blood. These receptors were collected from a woman aged 25-40 years with COVID-19, enrolled during active disease.

The V gene is TRBV10-2, the J gene TRBJ2-7; 7 nucleotides agree with TRBD1. V lost 10 bases, J lost 2 bases, and 5 bases stayed unmatched. Per germline, CDR1 WSHSY and CDR2 SAAADI. CDR3 length: 12 residues. The CDR3 sequence is CATRQGPYEQYF. DNA of the CDR3: TGCGCCACAAGACAGGGCCCCTACGAGCAGTACTTC.

For the CDR3, the DNA is TGTGCCAGCGGGACTAGCGGGGCCCATCACTCCTACGAGCAGTACTTC. This translates into CASGTSGAHHSYEQYF. The rearrangement uses TRBV4-2 and TRBJ2-7; 13 nucleotides agree with TRBD2. The J segment lost 0 bases and the V segment lost 8 bases, leaving 7 bases of the junction unmatched. This CDR3 is 16 amino acids long. CDR1 is LGHNA and CDR2 is YNFKEQ in the germline V gene.

The genes are TRBV7-9 and TRBJ1-1; D perhaps matches TRBD1 (6 bases). The V gene's germline CDR1 is SEHNR and CDR2 FQNEAQ (reference sequence). The CDR3 length is 15 residues. V was shortened by 1 base and J by 5 bases, with 14 bases between the two germline ends. The chain's CDR3 is CASSLGGGRKTEAFF. As DNA, the CDR3 is TGTGCCAGCAGCTTAGGCGGGGGCCGGAAGACTGAAGCTTTCTTT.

This chain uses TRBV19 with TRBJ2-1; 13 bases match TRBD2. Per the germline V gene, CDR1 is LNHDA and CDR2 is SQIVND (reference sequence). CDR3 length: 15 residues. With V trimmed by 9 bases and J by 7 bases, 9 bases remained unmatched. The CDR3 nucleotides read TGTGCCAGCCGCACTAGCGGGAGGGCCGGGAATGAGCAGTTCTTC. Protein: CASRTSGRAGNEQFF.

This clone was seen a single time. The chain has TRBV6-2 or TRBV6-3 and TRBJ2-1; 10 positions match TRBD2. The J segment lost 6 bases and the V segment lost 2 bases, leaving 13 bases of the junction unmatched. Germline CDR1 is MNHEY and CDR2 is SVGEGT. This CDR3 is 18 amino acids long. DNA of the CDR3: TGTGCCAGCAGTTACGAGTTAGTAGCGGGAGGCCAATCCAATGAGCAGTTCTTC. Translation: CASSYELVAGGQSNEQFF.

This chain connects TRBV4-3 to TRBJ2-1, with 8 bases aligning to TRBD2. V shed 1 base, J shed 4 bases, and the junction held 3 bases outside the gene matches. CDR3 length: 15 residues. CDR1 is LGHNA, CDR2 YSLEER, per germline. DNA for the CDR3: TGCGCCAGCAGCCAAGGAGCGGGGGATTACAATGAGCAGTTCTTC. The encoded protein is CASSQGAGDYNEQFF.

The chain's CDR3 is CASSQEQGSRTGELFF. The CDR3 coding sequence is TGCGCCAGCAGCCAGGAACAGGGGTCAAGAACCGGGGAGCTGTTTTTT. The chain couples TRBV4-1 to TRBJ2-2; 7 bases map to TRBD1. The CDR3 sequence is 16 residues long. Germline V lookup: CDR1 MGHRA, CDR2 YSYEKL. J gave up 5 bases and V 3 bases, and 9 bases lay outside the gene matches.

J is TRBJ1-1 and V is TRBV7-9; D unclear. V was shortened by 4 bases and J by 13 bases, with 13 bases between the two germline ends. CDR1 is SEHNR and CDR2 is FQNEAQ in the germline V gene (reference sequence). This CDR3 has 11 residues. CDR3 region: CASSSSGGVFF. In DNA, the CDR3 is TGTGCCAGCAGCTCCAGCGGCGGCGTTTTCTTT. Supplemented by reference TRBV7-9 and TRBJ1-1, the full variable domain reads DTGVSQNPRHKITKRGQNVTFRCDPISEHNRLYWYRQTLGQGPEFLTYFQNEAQLEKSRLLSDRFSAERPKGSFSTLEIQRTEQGDSAMYLCASSSSGGVFFGQGTRLTVV.

The chain is built from TRBV11-2 and TRBJ2-1, with TRBD2 matching over 9 bases. The CDR3 loop spans 16 amino acids. Germline-derived CDR1 and CDR2 are SGHAT and FQNNGV. After removal of 2 bases from V and 6 bases from J, the junction contained 8 bases not matched to a gene. CDR3 residues: CASSLRSSGRSNEQFF. In DNA, the CDR3 is TGTGCCAGCAGCTTAAGGTCCAGCGGGAGGAGCAATGAGCAGTTCTTC.

The V call is TRBV4-1, the J call TRBJ2-7, with a tentative D call TRBD1 (6 bases). Trimming shortened V by 0 bases and J by 0 bases, and 9 bases separated the two germline ends. The CDR3 has 15 amino acids. Germline V gene sequence: CDR1 MGHRA, CDR2 YSYEKL. CDR3 in amino acids: CASSQEGASSYEQYF. CDR3 sequence (DNA): TGCGCCAGCAGCCAAGAGGGGGCCAGCTCCTACGAGCAGTACTTC.

The chain links TRBV28 to TRBJ2-3, with TRBD2 matching 9 bases. The CDR3 contains 16 residues. The germline V gene encodes CDR1 MDHEN and CDR2 SYDVKM. V shed 8 bases and J 5 bases; nucleotides not matched to a gene: 14. CDR3 DNA: TGTGCCAGCCGCATCGGGGGCGGGGGGGCCCAAGATACGCAGTATTTT. Translated: CASRIGGGGAQDTQYF.

The V and J genes are TRBV7-2 and TRBJ1-4; D gene uncertain. CDR3 size: 14 residues. Germline V CDR1 and CDR2: SGHTA, FQGNSA. The V and J ends lost 4 bases and 8 bases respectively, with 14 bases between them. Written as DNA, the CDR3 is TGTGCCAGCAGCTCAAACTCCCTAGTCGAAAAACTGTTTTTT. This translates into CASSSNSLVEKLFF.

The chain links TRBV5-1 to TRBJ2-3; D might be TRBD2 (6 bases). CDR1 and CDR2 (germline): SGHRS, YFSETQ. CDR3 size: 13 residues. V shed 3 bases and J shed 6 bases, with 11 bases lying between them. CDR3 sequence reads: CASSSTGLDTQYF. CDR3 in DNA: TGCGCCAGCAGCTCTACGGGACTGGATACGCAGTATTTT.

The chain uses TRBV27 and TRBJ1-6; 7 bases are a match to TRBD1. The V segment lost 5 bases and the J segment 15 bases; nucleotides outside the gene matches: 13. The CDR3 covers 14 residues. The germline V gene has CDR1 MNHEY and CDR2 SMNVEV (reference sequence). The CDR3 region has the DNA TGTGCCAGCAGTCCCCGACAGGGATCACACCTCCTCCACTTT. Translation: CASSPRQGSHLLHF.

The genes are TRBV6-6 and TRBJ1-1; D ambiguous. Trimming shortened V by 5 bases and J by 7 bases, and 11 bases separated the two germline ends. The CDR3 is made up of 12 amino acids. CDR1 is MNHNY and CDR2 is SVGAGI in the germline V gene (reference sequence). CDR3 loop: CASSPGGIEAFF. CDR3 in DNA: TGTGCCAGCAGTCCGGGAGGGATTGAAGCTTTCTTT.

This clone was seen ten or more times. The chain recombines TRBV30 with TRBJ2-7, with a weak D call TRBD2 (7 bases). The CDR3 sequence is 12 residues long. Germline V CDR1 and CDR2: GTSNPN, SVGIG (reference sequence). The V end was cut by 7 bases, the J end by 6 bases, with 16 bases between. DNA for the CDR3: TGTGCCTCACATCCCGGGGGGCGCGAGCAGTACTTC. Translating it yields CASHPGGREQYF.

V and J are TRBV10-2 and TRBJ2-1; TRBD2 is a possible D gene (6 bases). Germline V lookup: CDR1 WSHSY, CDR2 SAAADI. V gave up 10 bases and J gave up 5 bases, with 18 bases separating them. The CDR3 is 14 amino acids. The CDR3 nucleotides are TGCGCCATCAGCTTATCTTCTAGCGACAATGAGCAGTTCTTC. This sequence encodes CAISLSSSDNEQFF.

This clone was picked up one time. The CDR3 DNA reads TGTGCCAGCAGTGGGGCAGGTCGCTCTGGAAACACCATATATTTT. Protein: CASSGAGRSGNTIYF. The chain has TRBV2 and TRBJ1-3, with D unclear. Germline lookup yields CDR1 SNHLY and CDR2 FYNNEI. Trimming pared 4 bases from V and 0 bases from J, leaving 10 bases between. The CDR3 runs to 15 residues.